The rows below give T cell receptor beta chains drawn from one sample of a study of T cells after posttransplantation cyclophosphamide. Assay used: immunoSEQ multiplex PCR; TCRdb lists only in-frame clones, some missing. The sample holds some 34,000 clones, around four fifths seen once. Source: CD4+ T cells sorted from blood, taken approximately 2,000 days after a stem cell transplant with posttransplant cyclophosphamide. The source of these receptors is a female patient aged 40 to 55 who received an allogeneic stem cell transplant from a related donor, was CMV-positive, and had no GVHD. These T cells may partly come from the graft donor. CDR3s include the opening cysteine and the closing phenylalanine or tryptophan. D genes are given only for firm matches. Clone size is shown for a subset of rows, as once, few, many or a class of expanded clone.

clone_size: .; d_call: TRBD1; j_call: TRBJ2-3; v_call: TRBV10-1; cdr3_aa: CASSGGQATSTDTQYF; cdr3_nt: TGCGCCAGCAGCGGGGGACAGGCGACTAGCACAGATACGCAGTATTTT
clone_size: .; d_call: .; j_call: TRBJ1-1; v_call: TRBV15; cdr3_aa: CATSRDWGSTEAFF; cdr3_nt: TGTGCCACCAGCAGAGATTGGGGCAGCACTGAAGCTTTCTTT
clone_size: .; d_call: TRBD1; j_call: TRBJ2-5; v_call: TRBV28; cdr3_aa: CASSLTLDRAQETQYF; cdr3_nt: TGTGCCAGCAGTTTAACTCTCGACAGGGCCCAAGAGACCCAGTACTTC
clone_size: .; d_call: .; j_call: TRBJ2-1; v_call: TRBV9; cdr3_aa: CASSGSALKKQFF; cdr3_nt: TGTGCCAGCAGCGGTTCCGCCCTAAAAAAGCAGTTCTTC
clone_size: .; d_call: TRBD2; j_call: TRBJ2-2; v_call: TRBV11-2; cdr3_aa: CASSSLRGGPGELFF; cdr3_nt: TGTGCCAGCAGCTCCCTACGGGGGGGACCCGGGGAGCTGTTTTTT
clone_size: .; d_call: .; j_call: TRBJ1-2; v_call: TRBV6-5; cdr3_aa: CASSRDDYGYTF; cdr3_nt: TGTGCCAGCAGCCGGGATGACTATGGCTACACCTTC
clone_size: .; d_call: .; j_call: TRBJ1-6; v_call: TRBV4-1; cdr3_aa: CASSSRDSALSYNSPLHF; cdr3_nt: TGCGCCAGCAGCTCCCGGGATTCCGCACTCTCCTATAATTCACCCCTCCACTTT
clone_size: .; d_call: TRBD1; j_call: TRBJ1-1; v_call: TRBV9; cdr3_aa: CASSAQPGQGGVNTEAFF; cdr3_nt: TGTGCCAGCAGCGCCCAACCGGGACAGGGGGGAGTAAACACTGAAGCTTTCTTT
clone_size: .; d_call: TRBD1; j_call: TRBJ2-5; v_call: TRBV11-1; cdr3_aa: CASSSRTGGETQYF; cdr3_nt: TGTGCCAGCAGCAGCCGGACAGGGGGGGAGACCCAGTACTTC
clone_size: .; d_call: .; j_call: TRBJ2-7; v_call: TRBV6-5; cdr3_aa: CASTPDSSYEQYF; cdr3_nt: TGTGCCAGCACCCCCGACAGCTCCTACGAGCAGTACTTC
clone_size: .; d_call: .; j_call: TRBJ2-2; v_call: TRBV2; cdr3_aa: CASKSGLRNTGELFF; cdr3_nt: TGTGCCAGCAAATCGGGACTTAGGAACACCGGGGAGCTGTTTTTT
clone_size: .; d_call: TRBD1; j_call: TRBJ2-3; v_call: TRBV5-1; cdr3_aa: CASSLEDRGNTQYF; cdr3_nt: TGCGCCAGCAGCTTGGAAGACAGGGGGAATACGCAGTATTTT
clone_size: .; d_call: .; j_call: TRBJ2-5; v_call: TRBV6-4; cdr3_aa: CASPILAPVGETQYF; cdr3_nt: TGTGCCAGTCCCATTCTAGCGCCAGTAGGGGAGACCCAGTACTTC
clone_size: .; d_call: .; j_call: TRBJ2-5; v_call: TRBV5-8; cdr3_aa: CATPGWSGETQYF; cdr3_nt: TGTGCCACCCCCGGATGGTCGGGAGAGACCCAGTACTTC
clone_size: once; d_call: .; j_call: TRBJ2-4; v_call: TRBV5-1; cdr3_aa: CASSPGGVAKNIQYF; cdr3_nt: TGCGCCAGCAGCCCCGGAGGGGTAGCCAAAAACATTCAGTACTTC
clone_size: .; d_call: TRBD1; j_call: TRBJ2-7; v_call: TRBV5-1; cdr3_aa: CASSVPIGQGVGEQYF; cdr3_nt: TGCGCCAGCAGCGTCCCCATAGGACAGGGGGTGGGGGAGCAGTACTTC
clone_size: .; d_call: .; j_call: TRBJ2-3; v_call: TRBV29-1; cdr3_aa: CSGTGVRGDTQYF; cdr3_nt: TGCAGCGGTACAGGGGTGCGGGGAGATACGCAGTATTTT
clone_size: few; d_call: .; j_call: TRBJ1-1; v_call: TRBV7-2; cdr3_aa: CASSPFQGNTEAFF; cdr3_nt: TGTGCCAGCAGCCCTTTTCAGGGGAACACTGAAGCTTTCTTT
clone_size: .; d_call: TRBD1; j_call: TRBJ1-2; v_call: TRBV9; cdr3_aa: CASSVRQGNYGYTF; cdr3_nt: TGTGCCAGCAGCGTACGACAGGGAAACTATGGCTACACCTTC
clone_size: .; d_call: TRBD1; j_call: TRBJ1-2; v_call: TRBV7-3; cdr3_aa: CASSLTSGTASGYTF; cdr3_nt: TGTGCCAGCAGCTTAACGTCTGGGACAGCCAGCGGCTACACCTTC
clone_size: .; d_call: .; j_call: TRBJ1-3; v_call: TRBV5-1; cdr3_aa: CASSPAPQGSGNTIYF; cdr3_nt: TGCGCCAGCAGCCCGGCCCCCCAGGGATCCGGAAACACCATATATTTT
clone_size: .; d_call: .; j_call: TRBJ1-1; v_call: TRBV4-2; cdr3_aa: CASSQESQPNTEAFF; cdr3_nt: TGTGCCAGCAGCCAAGAATCACAGCCAAACACTGAAGCTTTCTTT
clone_size: .; d_call: TRBD2; j_call: TRBJ2-1; v_call: TRBV2; cdr3_aa: CASSPGTMAHEQFF; cdr3_nt: TGTGCCAGCAGTCCCGGGACTATGGCCCATGAGCAGTTCTTC
clone_size: .; d_call: TRBD2; j_call: TRBJ2-5; v_call: TRBV5-4; cdr3_aa: CASSPGGFRETQYF; cdr3_nt: TGTGCCAGCAGCCCGGGAGGGTTTAGGGAGACCCAGTACTTC
clone_size: .; d_call: TRBD1; j_call: TRBJ1-5; v_call: TRBV19; cdr3_aa: CASRGLYSNQPQHF; cdr3_nt: TGTGCCAGCAGGGGGCTGTATAGCAATCAGCCCCAGCATTTT
clone_size: few; d_call: TRBD1; j_call: TRBJ1-5; v_call: TRBV6-1; cdr3_aa: CASSEGQGQPQHF; cdr3_nt: TGTGCCAGCAGTGAAGGACAGGGGCAGCCCCAGCATTTT
clone_size: few; d_call: .; j_call: TRBJ1-2; v_call: TRBV5-6; cdr3_aa: CASSSSQPYYGYTF; cdr3_nt: TGTGCCAGCAGCTCATCACAGCCCTACTATGGCTACACCTTC
clone_size: few; d_call: .; j_call: TRBJ1-2; v_call: TRBV10-2; cdr3_aa: CASSERGYGYTF; cdr3_nt: TGCGCCAGCAGTGAGAGGGGCTATGGCTACACCTTC
clone_size: .; d_call: TRBD1; j_call: TRBJ1-2; v_call: TRBV29-1; cdr3_aa: CSAGGQVNYGYTF; cdr3_nt: TGCAGCGCCGGGGGACAGGTCAACTATGGCTACACCTTC
clone_size: .; d_call: TRBD2; j_call: TRBJ2-3; v_call: TRBV5-6; cdr3_aa: CASSFLNLAGATDTQYF; cdr3_nt: TGTGCCAGCAGCTTTTTAAACCTAGCGGGAGCAACAGATACGCAGTATTTT
clone_size: few; d_call: .; j_call: TRBJ1-5; v_call: TRBV7-2; cdr3_aa: CASSLGASLNQPQHF; cdr3_nt: TGTGCCAGCAGCCTGGGGGCCAGCCTAAATCAGCCCCAGCATTTT
clone_size: few; d_call: TRBD2; j_call: TRBJ2-1; v_call: TRBV7-3; cdr3_aa: CASSFISGGNNEQFF; cdr3_nt: TGTGCCAGCAGCTTCATTAGCGGGGGGAACAATGAGCAGTTCTTC
clone_size: few; d_call: TRBD1; j_call: TRBJ1-1; v_call: TRBV19; cdr3_aa: CASSITGGNTEAFF; cdr3_nt: TGTGCCAGTAGTATCACAGGGGGAAACACTGAAGCTTTCTTT
clone_size: once; d_call: TRBD1; j_call: TRBJ1-1; v_call: TRBV9; cdr3_aa: CASSVTQGAAEAFF; cdr3_nt: TGTGCCAGCAGCGTCACACAGGGGGCCGCTGAAGCTTTCTTT
clone_size: .; d_call: TRBD2; j_call: TRBJ2-5; v_call: TRBV7-3; cdr3_aa: CASSVAGLGQETQYF; cdr3_nt: TGTGCCAGCAGCGTAGCGGGACTAGGCCAAGAGACCCAGTACTTC
clone_size: .; d_call: TRBD2; j_call: TRBJ2-2; v_call: TRBV2; cdr3_aa: CASRGLGGTGELFF; cdr3_nt: TGTGCGAGCCGGGGACTAGGAGGCACCGGGGAGCTGTTTTTT
clone_size: .; d_call: .; j_call: TRBJ1-3; v_call: TRBV18; cdr3_aa: CASSFTRDAGLSGPGNTIYF; cdr3_nt: TGTGCCAGCTCATTCACCCGGGACGCTGGGCTTAGCGGCCCTGGAAACACCATATATTTT
clone_size: .; d_call: .; j_call: TRBJ2-7; v_call: TRBV6-4; cdr3_aa: CARAGLNYEQYF; cdr3_nt: TGTGCCAGGGCGGGACTGAACTACGAGCAGTACTTC
clone_size: .; d_call: TRBD1; j_call: TRBJ2-5; v_call: TRBV19; cdr3_aa: CASSAGTGNGETQYF; cdr3_nt: TGTGCCAGTAGTGCGGGGACAGGGAACGGGGAGACCCAGTACTTC
clone_size: .; d_call: .; j_call: TRBJ1-2; v_call: TRBV11-2; cdr3_aa: CASSLDPGSGYTF; cdr3_nt: TGTGCCAGCAGCTTAGACCCAGGGTCTGGCTACACCTTC
clone_size: .; d_call: .; j_call: TRBJ1-3; v_call: TRBV7-8; cdr3_aa: CASSRRGGPNTIYF; cdr3_nt: TGTGCCAGCAGCCGCCGGGGTGGCCCGAACACCATATATTTT
clone_size: .; d_call: TRBD1; j_call: TRBJ2-7; v_call: TRBV6-1; cdr3_aa: CASRQGLSYEQYF; cdr3_nt: TGTGCCAGCAGACAGGGGCTTTCCTACGAGCAGTACTTC
clone_size: .; d_call: TRBD2; j_call: TRBJ2-3; v_call: TRBV6-4; cdr3_aa: CASSLELAGSTDTQYF; cdr3_nt: TGTGCCAGCAGCCTCGAACTAGCGGGGTCCACAGATACGCAGTATTTT
clone_size: .; d_call: .; j_call: TRBJ1-1; v_call: TRBV6-1; cdr3_aa: CASSEGGGVVNTEAFF; cdr3_nt: TGTGCCAGCAGTGAAGGAGGGGGGGTGGTGAACACTGAAGCTTTCTTT
clone_size: .; d_call: .; j_call: TRBJ2-5; v_call: TRBV18; cdr3_aa: CASSPLVEETQYF; cdr3_nt: TGTGCCAGCTCACCGCTAGTGGAAGAGACCCAGTACTTC
clone_size: .; d_call: TRBD1; j_call: TRBJ1-2; v_call: TRBV19; cdr3_aa: CASSISGQLTQSGYTF; cdr3_nt: TGTGCCAGTAGTATATCGGGACAGCTCACCCAAAGTGGCTACACCTTC
clone_size: .; d_call: .; j_call: TRBJ1-3; v_call: TRBV11-2; cdr3_aa: CASSLGRGNRRSGNTIYF; cdr3_nt: TGTGCCAGCAGCTTAGGCAGGGGTAACCGCCGCTCTGGAAACACCATATATTTT
clone_size: .; d_call: TRBD2; j_call: TRBJ2-7; v_call: TRBV19; cdr3_aa: CASSIRLAYEQYF; cdr3_nt: TGTGCCAGTAGTATCAGACTAGCGTACGAGCAGTACTTC
clone_size: few; d_call: TRBD2; j_call: TRBJ2-6; v_call: TRBV19; cdr3_aa: CASGDYRSGVTGANVLTF; cdr3_nt: TGTGCCAGTGGGGACTACCGGTCCGGGGTTACTGGGGCCAACGTCCTGACTTTC
clone_size: .; d_call: .; j_call: TRBJ2-2; v_call: TRBV9; cdr3_aa: CASSVENVAGELFF; cdr3_nt: TGTGCCAGCAGCGTAGAAAACGTCGCGGGGGAGCTGTTTTTT
clone_size: once; d_call: .; j_call: TRBJ1-1; v_call: TRBV29-1; cdr3_aa: CSVDRGGSNAFF; cdr3_nt: TGCAGCGTCGACCGGGGAGGGTCCAACGCTTTCTTT
clone_size: .; d_call: .; j_call: TRBJ2-7; v_call: TRBV12-5; cdr3_aa: CASGLNIYEQYF; cdr3_nt: TGTGCTAGTGGTTTGAACATTTACGAGCAGTACTTC
clone_size: .; d_call: TRBD2; j_call: TRBJ2-1; v_call: TRBV27; cdr3_aa: CASSQPGTSGHNEQFF; cdr3_nt: TGTGCCAGCAGCCAGCCCGGGACTAGCGGGCACAATGAGCAGTTCTTC
clone_size: few; d_call: .; j_call: TRBJ2-7; v_call: TRBV27; cdr3_aa: CASSLNGGGDEQYF; cdr3_nt: TGTGCCAGCAGTCTCAACGGTGGCGGAGACGAGCAGTACTTC